These 13 T cell receptor beta chains were sequenced from one sample in a study of blood T cell repertoires in COVID-19. Clones were sequenced by immunoSEQ multiplex PCR, and TCRdb holds only the in-frame ones, with some missing. The table has just under 250,000 clones, around 89% seen once. Sequenced: PBMCs or T cells enriched from blood (not recorded which). The receptors originated from a woman between 25 and 40 years old who had recovered from COVID-19.

In DNA form, the CDR3 reads TGTGCCAGTAGCCCGACTAGCAGGAGAGGGGGTGAGCAGTTCTTC. Translation: CASSPTSRRGGEQFF. The chain couples TRBV19 to TRBJ2-1, with D tentatively TRBD2 (7 bases). This CDR3 is built from 15 residues. Germline V gives CDR1 LNHDA, CDR2 SQIVND (reference sequence). Trimming took off 6 bases at V and 9 bases at J, with 21 bases between the two ends.

V gene TRBV27 combines with J gene TRBJ1-5; D possibly corresponds to TRBD1 (6 bases). V was trimmed by 9 bases and J by 7 bases, leaving 13 bases between them. This CDR3 comprises 12 residues. Germline V gene data show CDR1 as MNHEY and CDR2 as SMNVEV (reference sequence). The CDR3 sequence is CASAGVGQPQHF. CDR3 coding DNA: TGTGCCAGTGCAGGGGTCGGGCAGCCCCAGCATTTT.

This clone has just one count. V gene TRBV9 combines with J gene TRBJ1-3; possibly TRBD1 for D (5 bases). Germline V gene data show CDR1 as SGDLS and CDR2 as YYNGEE. The CDR3 is 12 amino acids. V was trimmed by 8 bases and J by 1 base, leaving 7 bases between them. This chain's CDR3 is CASQGSGNTIYF. CDR3 DNA: TGTGCCAGTCAGGGATCTGGAAACACCATATATTTT.

CDR3 protein: CSAHGRADRGESFPNGYTF. The CDR3 nucleotides read TGCAGCGCCCACGGACGGGCCGACAGGGGGGAATCCTTCCCTAATGGCTACACCTTC. The chain carries TRBV29-1 and TRBJ1-2; 9 bases agree with TRBD1. V lost 7 bases, J lost 6 bases, and 27 bases stayed unmatched. The CDR3 has 19 residues. Germline lookup yields CDR1 SQVTM and CDR2 ANQGSEA.

This rearrangement joins TRBV4-1 to TRBJ2-7, with 7 bases fitting TRBD1. The length of the CDR3 is 15 residues. V was clipped by 2 bases and J by 1 base; unmatched bases: 5. Germline loops: CDR1 MGHRA, CDR2 YSYEKL. The CDR3 DNA reads as TGCGCCAGCAGCCAATCACAGGGGCGTTCCTACGAGCAGTACTTC. It codes for CASSQSQGRSYEQYF.

About this clone itself: Additional DNA sequences in this sample encode the identical CDR3. The chain joins TRBV12-3 or TRBV12-4 to TRBJ1-2, with TRBD1 matching 7 bases. V was clipped by 5 bases and J by 2 bases; unmatched bases: 2. The CDR3 extends over 13 amino acids. The CDR3 DNA reads as TGTGCCAGCAGTCCAGGGGGGAACTATGGCTACACCTTC. Translated: CASSPGGNYGYTF.

The chain employs TRBV7-2 and TRBJ1-1; D gene unclear. The CDR3 is made up of 16 amino acids. Germline CDR1 is SGHTA and CDR2 is FQGNSA. V lost 2 bases to trimming and J lost 2 bases, with 15 bases between them. DNA for the CDR3: TGTGCCAGCAGCTTATTAATGGGTGGAGGAAACACTGAAGCTTTCTTT. As protein: CASSLLMGGGNTEAFF.

This sequence joins TRBV28 and TRBJ1-4; 9 bases fit TRBD1. Germline loops: CDR1 MDHEN, CDR2 SYDVKM. The CDR3 is 16 amino acids. V lost 7 bases, J lost 2 bases, and 8 bases stayed unmatched. Here the CDR3 DNA reads TGTGCCAGCACCCATGGACAGGGGTGGACTAATGAAAAACTGTTTTTT. Its protein product is CASTHGQGWTNEKLFF.

The chain recombines TRBV6-5 with TRBJ1-3, with TRBD1 matching over 9 bases. CDR3 length equals 15 residues. Trimming cost V 6 bases and J 7 bases; bases outside gene matches: 10. Germline values: CDR1 MNHEY, CDR2 SVGAGI. CDR3: CASRPFTGGSNTIYF. The DNA of the CDR3 is TGTGCCAGCAGACCCTTCACAGGGGGCTCCAACACCATATATTTT.

A note on this clone: This same CDR3 is encoded by further DNA sequences in the sample. CDR3 loop: CASSTTENTEAFF. The CDR3 DNA is TGTGCCAGTAGTACCACAGAGAACACTGAAGCTTTCTTT. J is TRBJ1-1 and V is TRBV19; D call uncertain. V gave up 4 bases and J gave up 1 base, with 7 bases separating them. CDR1 LNHDA and CDR2 SQIVND come from the germline V gene (reference sequence). The CDR3 is 13 residues long.

The V and J genes are TRBV27 and TRBJ1-5; 11 bases line up with TRBD1. This CDR3 region has 17 residues. From germline, CDR1 is MNHEY and CDR2 SMNVEV (reference sequence). V shed 6 bases, J shed 0 bases, and the junction held 7 bases outside the gene matches. In DNA, the CDR3 is TGTGCCAGCAGAGGGACAGGGGGGATTCATAGCAATCAGCCCCAGCATTTT. Amino acid sequence: CASRGTGGIHSNQPQHF.

The V call is TRBV19, the J call TRBJ1-6, with D perhaps matching TRBD1 (6 bases). The germline V gene encodes CDR1 LNHDA and CDR2 SQIVND (reference sequence). V was shortened by 6 bases and J by 9 bases, with 33 bases between the two germline ends. This CDR3 contains 20 residues. As DNA, the CDR3 is TGTGCCAGTAGCGAGACTGGGGTCGTTTCCGGGACAAATCCCTTTTCACCCCTCCACTTT. Translation gives CASSETGVVSGTNPFSPLHF.

The V gene is TRBV9, the J gene TRBJ2-5, with 11 bases identical to TRBD1. V shed 4 bases and J 4 bases; nucleotides not matched to a gene: 3. The CDR3 sequence is 14 residues long. Germline V CDR1 and CDR2: SGDLS, YYNGEE. The CDR3 spells CASSSGTGGETQYF. The CDR3 bases are TGTGCCAGCAGCTCCGGGACAGGGGGAGAGACCCAGTACTTC.